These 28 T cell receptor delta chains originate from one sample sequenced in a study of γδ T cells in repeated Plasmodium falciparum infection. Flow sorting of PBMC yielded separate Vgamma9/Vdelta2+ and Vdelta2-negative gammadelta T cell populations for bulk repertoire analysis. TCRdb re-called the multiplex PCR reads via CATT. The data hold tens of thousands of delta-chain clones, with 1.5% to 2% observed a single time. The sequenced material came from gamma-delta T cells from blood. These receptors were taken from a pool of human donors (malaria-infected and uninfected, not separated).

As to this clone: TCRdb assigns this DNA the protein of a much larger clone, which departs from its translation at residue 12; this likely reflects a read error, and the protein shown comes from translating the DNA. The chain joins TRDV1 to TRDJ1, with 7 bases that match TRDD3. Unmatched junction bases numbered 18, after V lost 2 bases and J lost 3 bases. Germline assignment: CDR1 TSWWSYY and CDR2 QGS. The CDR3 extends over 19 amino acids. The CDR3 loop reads CALGEKGWRWGVGADKLIF. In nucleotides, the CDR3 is TGTGCTCTTGGGGAAAAGGGATGGCGCTGGGGGGTAGGAGCCGATAAACTCATCTTT.

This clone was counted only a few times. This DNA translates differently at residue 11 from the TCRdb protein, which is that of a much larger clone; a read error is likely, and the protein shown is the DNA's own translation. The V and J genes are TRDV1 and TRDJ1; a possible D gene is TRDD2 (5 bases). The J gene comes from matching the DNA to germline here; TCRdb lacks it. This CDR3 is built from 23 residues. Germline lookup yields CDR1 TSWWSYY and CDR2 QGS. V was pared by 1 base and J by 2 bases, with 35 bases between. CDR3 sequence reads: CALGERLNQVAPSCFPSTDKLIF. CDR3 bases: TGTGCTCTTGGGGAACGCCTAAATCAAGTTGCTCCAAGTTGTTTCCCTTCGACCGATAAACTCATCTTT.

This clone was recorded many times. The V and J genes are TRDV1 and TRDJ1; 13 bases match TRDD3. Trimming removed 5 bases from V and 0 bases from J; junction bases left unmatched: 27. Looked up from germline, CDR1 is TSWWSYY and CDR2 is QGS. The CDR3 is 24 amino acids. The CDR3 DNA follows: TGTGCTCTTGGGTCAAGCCTTCCTCCCTTTTACTGGGGGATACGCTTCTCTTACACCGATAAACTCATCTTT. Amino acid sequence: CALGSSLPPFYWGIRFSYTDKLIF.

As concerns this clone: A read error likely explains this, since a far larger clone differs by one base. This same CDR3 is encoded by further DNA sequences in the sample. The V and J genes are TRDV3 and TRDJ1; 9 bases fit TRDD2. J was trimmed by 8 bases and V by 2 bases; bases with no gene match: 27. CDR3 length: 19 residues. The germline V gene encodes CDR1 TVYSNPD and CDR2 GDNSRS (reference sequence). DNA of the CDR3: TGTGCCTTTTTAGAGGAGCCTTCCTACGCACTCTATACTGGACCAAAACTCATCTTT. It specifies CAFLEEPSYALYTGPKLIF.

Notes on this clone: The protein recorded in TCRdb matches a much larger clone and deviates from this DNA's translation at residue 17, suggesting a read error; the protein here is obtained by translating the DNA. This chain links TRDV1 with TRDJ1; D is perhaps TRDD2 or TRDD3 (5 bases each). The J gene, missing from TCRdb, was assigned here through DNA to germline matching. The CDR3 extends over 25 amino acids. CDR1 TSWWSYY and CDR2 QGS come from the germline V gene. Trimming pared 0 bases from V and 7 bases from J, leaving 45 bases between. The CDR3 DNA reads TGTGCTCTTGGGGAACTTCCCTACCGCCCAGGATATTCCGCGAATTACCGGGTTCAGGATCTTAAACTCATCTTT. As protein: CALGELPYRPGYSANYRVQDLKLIF.

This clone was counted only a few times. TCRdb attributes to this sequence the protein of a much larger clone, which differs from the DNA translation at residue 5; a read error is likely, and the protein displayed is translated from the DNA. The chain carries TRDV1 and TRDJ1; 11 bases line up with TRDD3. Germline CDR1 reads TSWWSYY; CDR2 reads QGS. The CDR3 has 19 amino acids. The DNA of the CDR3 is TGTGCTCTTGGGAAACTGGGTTCTTGGGGGATACGAGACGGCGATAAACTCATCTTT. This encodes CALGKLGSWGIRDGDKLIF.

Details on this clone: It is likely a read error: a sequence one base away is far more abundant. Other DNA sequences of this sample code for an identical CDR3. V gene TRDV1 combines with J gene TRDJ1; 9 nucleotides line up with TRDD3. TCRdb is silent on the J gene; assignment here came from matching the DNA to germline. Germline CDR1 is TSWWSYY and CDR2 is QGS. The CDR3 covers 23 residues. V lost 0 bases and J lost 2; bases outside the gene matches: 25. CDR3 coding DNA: TGTGCTCTTGGGGAACTTGACCTACTCTGGGGGATCGTACCTCCTTTGTCTACCGATAAACTCATCTTT. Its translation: CALGELDLLWGIVPPLSTDKLIF.

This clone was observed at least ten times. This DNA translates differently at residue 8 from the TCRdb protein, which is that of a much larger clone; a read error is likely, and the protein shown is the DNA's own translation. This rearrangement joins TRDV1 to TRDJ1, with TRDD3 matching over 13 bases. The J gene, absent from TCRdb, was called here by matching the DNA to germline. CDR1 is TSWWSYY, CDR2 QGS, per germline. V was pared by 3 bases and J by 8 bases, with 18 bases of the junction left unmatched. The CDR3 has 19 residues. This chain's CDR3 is CALGDPWPGTGGYGVKLIF. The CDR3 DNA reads TGTGCTCTTGGGGATCCGTGGCCGGGTACTGGGGGATACGGCGTAAAACTCATCTTT.

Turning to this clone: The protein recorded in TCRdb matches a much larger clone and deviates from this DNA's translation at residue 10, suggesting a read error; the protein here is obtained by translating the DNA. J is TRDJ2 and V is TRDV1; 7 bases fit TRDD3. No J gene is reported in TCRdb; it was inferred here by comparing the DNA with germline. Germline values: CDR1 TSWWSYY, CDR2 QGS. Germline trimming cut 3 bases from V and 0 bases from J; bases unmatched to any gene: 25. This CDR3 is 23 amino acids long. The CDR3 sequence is CALGDPPEGRGIVSIPLTAQLFF. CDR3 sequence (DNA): TGTGCTCTTGGGGATCCCCCGGAAGGTCGGGGGATTGTGTCTATCCCTTTGACAGCACAACTCTTCTTT.

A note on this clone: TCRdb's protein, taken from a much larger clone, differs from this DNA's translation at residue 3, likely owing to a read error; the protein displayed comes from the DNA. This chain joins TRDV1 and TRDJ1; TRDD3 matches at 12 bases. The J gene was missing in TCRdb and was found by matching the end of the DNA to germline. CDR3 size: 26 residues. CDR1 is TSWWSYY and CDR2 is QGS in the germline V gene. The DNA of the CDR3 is TGTGCTTTTGGGGACCGATTCTTCCCACGTCTTGGACTGGGGGATACCTCCCTCCTTTACACCGATAAACTCATCTTT. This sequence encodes CAFGDRFFPRLGLGDTSLLYTDKLIF.

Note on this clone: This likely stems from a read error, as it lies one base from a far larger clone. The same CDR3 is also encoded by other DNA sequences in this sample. The CDR3 protein is CACDTSYWGIRYTDKLIF. As DNA, the CDR3 is TGTGCCTGTGACACGTCGTACTGGGGGATAAGGTACACCGATAAGCTCATCTTT. No J gene was named, though the V gene is TRDV2; TRDD3, as called in the table, went unchecked against the DNA. The CDR3 is 18 amino acids. The germline V gene has CDR1 GEAIGNYY and CDR2 EKD.

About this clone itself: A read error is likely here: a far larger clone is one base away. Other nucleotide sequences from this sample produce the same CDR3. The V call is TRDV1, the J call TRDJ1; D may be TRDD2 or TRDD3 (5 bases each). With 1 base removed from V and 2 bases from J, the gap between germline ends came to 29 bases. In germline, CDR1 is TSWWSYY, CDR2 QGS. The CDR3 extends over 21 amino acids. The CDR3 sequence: CALGERRYLPTGVHCTDKLIF. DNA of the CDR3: TGTGCTCTTGGGGAACGTCGGTACCTCCCTACGGGGGTCCACTGTACCGATAAACTCATCTTT.

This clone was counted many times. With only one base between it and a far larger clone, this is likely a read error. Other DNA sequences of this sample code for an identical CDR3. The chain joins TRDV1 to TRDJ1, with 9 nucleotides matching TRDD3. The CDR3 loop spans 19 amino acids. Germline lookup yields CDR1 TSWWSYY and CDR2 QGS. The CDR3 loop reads CALGGTLFPTLGDLDKLIF. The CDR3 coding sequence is TGTGCTCTTGGGGGAACTCTCTTTCCTACTCTGGGGGATTTAGATAAACTTATCTTT.

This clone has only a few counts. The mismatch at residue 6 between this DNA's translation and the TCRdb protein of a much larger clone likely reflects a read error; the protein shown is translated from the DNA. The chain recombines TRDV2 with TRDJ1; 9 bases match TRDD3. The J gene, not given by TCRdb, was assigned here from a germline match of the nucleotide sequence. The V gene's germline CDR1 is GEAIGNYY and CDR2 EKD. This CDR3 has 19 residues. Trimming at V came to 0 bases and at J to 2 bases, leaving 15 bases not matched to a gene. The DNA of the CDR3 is TGTGCCTGTGACACCGCCGTTCGGGGGATACTTAGAAGGACCGATAAACTCATCTTT. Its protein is CACDTAVRGILRRTDKLIF.

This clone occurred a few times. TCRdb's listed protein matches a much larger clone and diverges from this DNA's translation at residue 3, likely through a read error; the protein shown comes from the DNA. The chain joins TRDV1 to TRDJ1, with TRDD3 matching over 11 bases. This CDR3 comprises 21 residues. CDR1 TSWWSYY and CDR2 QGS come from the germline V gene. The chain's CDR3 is CAVGELHPTPDGGYDPDKLIF. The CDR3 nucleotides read TGTGCTGTTGGGGAACTTCACCCTACCCCAGATGGGGGATACGACCCCGATAAACTCATCTTT.

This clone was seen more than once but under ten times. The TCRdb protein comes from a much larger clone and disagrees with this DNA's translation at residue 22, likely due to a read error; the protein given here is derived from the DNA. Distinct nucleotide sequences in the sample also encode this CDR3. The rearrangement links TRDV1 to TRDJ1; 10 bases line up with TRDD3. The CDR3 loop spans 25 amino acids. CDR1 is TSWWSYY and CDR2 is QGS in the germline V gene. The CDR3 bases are TGTGCTCTTGGGGACTCTCCTACAACGGAACCCCAACCCCGTACTGGGGGATTACCCACCGATAACCTCATCTTT. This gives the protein CALGDSPTTEPQPRTGGLPTDNLIF.

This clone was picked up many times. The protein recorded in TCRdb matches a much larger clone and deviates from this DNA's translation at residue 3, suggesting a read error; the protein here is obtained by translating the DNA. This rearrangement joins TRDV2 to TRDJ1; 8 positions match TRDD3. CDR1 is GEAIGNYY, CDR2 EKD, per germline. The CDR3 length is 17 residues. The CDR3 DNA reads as TGTGCCCGTGACACCCTAGCCCGGGGGGATAACACCGATAAACTCATCTTT. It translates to CARDTLARGDNTDKLIF.

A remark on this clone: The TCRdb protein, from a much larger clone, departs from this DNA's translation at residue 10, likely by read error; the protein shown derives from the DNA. The CDR3 is CALGERSLLDLGDTVWDTRQMFF. CDR3 nucleotide sequence: TGTGCTCTTGGGGAAAGGTCCCTCTTGGATCTGGGGGATACAGTCTGGGACACCCGACAGATGTTTTTC. V is TRDV1 and J is TRDJ3; 11 bases agree with TRDD3. Matching the DNA to germline supplied the J gene, which TCRdb does not give. Germline V CDR1 and CDR2: TSWWSYY, QGS. The CDR3 is 23 residues long. V was pared by 2 bases and J by 3 bases, with 18 bases of the junction left unmatched.

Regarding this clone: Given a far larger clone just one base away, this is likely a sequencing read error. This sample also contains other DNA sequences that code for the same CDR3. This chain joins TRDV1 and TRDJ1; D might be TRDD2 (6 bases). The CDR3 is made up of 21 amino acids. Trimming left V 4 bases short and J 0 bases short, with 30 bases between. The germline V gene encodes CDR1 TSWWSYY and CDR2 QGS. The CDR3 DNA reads TGTGCTCTTGGGGGCGGTCCTACGGGGCGGTGTCCACCCAACTACACCGATAAACTCATCTTT. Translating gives CALGGGPTGRCPPNYTDKLIF.

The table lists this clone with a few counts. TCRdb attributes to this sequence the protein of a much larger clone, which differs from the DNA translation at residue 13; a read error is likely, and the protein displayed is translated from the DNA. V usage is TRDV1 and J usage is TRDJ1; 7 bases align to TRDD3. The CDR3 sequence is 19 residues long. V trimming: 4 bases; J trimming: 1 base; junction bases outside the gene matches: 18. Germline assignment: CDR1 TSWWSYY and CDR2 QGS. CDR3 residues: CALGGGVLRIRSCTDKLIF. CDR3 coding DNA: TGTGCTCTTGGGGGGGGCGTCCTCAGGATACGCTCGTGCACCGATAAACTCATCTTT.

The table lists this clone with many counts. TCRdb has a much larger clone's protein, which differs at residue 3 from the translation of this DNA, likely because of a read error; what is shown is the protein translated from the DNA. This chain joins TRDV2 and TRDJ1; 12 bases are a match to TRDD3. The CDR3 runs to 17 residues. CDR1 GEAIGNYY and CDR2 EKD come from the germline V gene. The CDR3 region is CAGDLILGDTGSDKLIF. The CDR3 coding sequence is TGTGCCGGTGACCTAATACTGGGGGATACAGGATCCGATAAACTCATCTTT.

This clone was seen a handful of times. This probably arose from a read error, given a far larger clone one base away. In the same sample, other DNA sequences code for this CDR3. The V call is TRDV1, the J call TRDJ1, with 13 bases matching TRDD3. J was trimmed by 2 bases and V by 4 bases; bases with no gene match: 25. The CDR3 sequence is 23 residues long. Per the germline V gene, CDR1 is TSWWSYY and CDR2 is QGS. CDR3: CALGVAPPGVLYWGIRETDKLIF. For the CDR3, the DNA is TGTGCTCTTGGGGTAGCCCCCCCGGGGGTTCTTTACTGGGGGATACGGGAGACCGATAAACTCATCTTT.

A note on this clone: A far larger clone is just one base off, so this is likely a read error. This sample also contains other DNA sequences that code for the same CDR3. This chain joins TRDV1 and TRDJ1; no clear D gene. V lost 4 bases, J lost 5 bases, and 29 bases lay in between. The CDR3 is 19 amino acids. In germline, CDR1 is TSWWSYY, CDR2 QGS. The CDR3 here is CALGGPQGVPRLGTDKLIF. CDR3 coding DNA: TGTGCTCTTGGGGGACCACAAGGGGTGCCCCGTCTTGGAACTGATAAACTCATCTTT.

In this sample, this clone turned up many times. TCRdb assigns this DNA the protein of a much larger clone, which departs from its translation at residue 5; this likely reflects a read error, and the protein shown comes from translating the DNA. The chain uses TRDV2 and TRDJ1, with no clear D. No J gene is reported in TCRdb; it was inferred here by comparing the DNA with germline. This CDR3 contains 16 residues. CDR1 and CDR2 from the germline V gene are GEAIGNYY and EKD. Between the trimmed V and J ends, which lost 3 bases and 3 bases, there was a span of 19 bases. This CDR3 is CACDPRTTGGSDKLIF. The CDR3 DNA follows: TGTGCCTGTGACCCCCGTACTACGGGCGGCTCCGATAAACTCATCTTT.

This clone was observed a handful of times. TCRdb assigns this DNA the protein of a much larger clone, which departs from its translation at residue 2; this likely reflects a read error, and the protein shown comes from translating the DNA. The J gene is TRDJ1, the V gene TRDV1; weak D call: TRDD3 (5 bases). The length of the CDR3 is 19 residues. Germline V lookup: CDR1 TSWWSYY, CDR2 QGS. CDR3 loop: CSLGETWGPSGKYTDKLIF. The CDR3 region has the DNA TGTTCTCTTGGGGAAACGTGGGGTCCCTCAGGGAAGTACACCGATAAACTCATCTTT.

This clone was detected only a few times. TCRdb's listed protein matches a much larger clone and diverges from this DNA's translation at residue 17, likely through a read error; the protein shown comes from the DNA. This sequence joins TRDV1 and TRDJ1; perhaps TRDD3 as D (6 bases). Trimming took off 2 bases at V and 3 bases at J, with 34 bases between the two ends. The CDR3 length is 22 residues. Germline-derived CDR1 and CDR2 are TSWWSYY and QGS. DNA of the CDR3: TGTGCTCTTGGGGAAAGGGGATCTACCTTTGAGTTGTGGTGGGGGTTTGCCGATAAACTCATCTTT. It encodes CALGERGSTFELWWGFADKLIF.

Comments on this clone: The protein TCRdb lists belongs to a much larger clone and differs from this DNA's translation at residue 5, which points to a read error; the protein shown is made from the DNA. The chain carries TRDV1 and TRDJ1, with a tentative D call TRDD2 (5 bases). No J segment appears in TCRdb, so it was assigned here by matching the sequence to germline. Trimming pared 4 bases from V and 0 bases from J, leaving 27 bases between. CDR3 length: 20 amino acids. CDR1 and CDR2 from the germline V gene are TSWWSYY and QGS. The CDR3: CALGGLPFPLFHKYTDKLIF. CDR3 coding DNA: TGTGCTCTTGGGGGACTACCCTTTCCTTTATTTCATAAATACACCGATAAACTCATCTTT.

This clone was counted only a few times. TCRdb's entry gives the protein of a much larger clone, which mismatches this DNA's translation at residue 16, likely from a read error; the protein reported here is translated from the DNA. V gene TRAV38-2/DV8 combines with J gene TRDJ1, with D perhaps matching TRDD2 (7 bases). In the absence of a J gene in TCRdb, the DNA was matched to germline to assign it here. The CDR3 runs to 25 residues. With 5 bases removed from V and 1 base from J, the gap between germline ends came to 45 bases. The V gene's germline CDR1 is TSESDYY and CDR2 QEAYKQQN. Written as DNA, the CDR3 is TGTGCTTATAGTAGCTTTTCGACCTTCCTCCAATACCCGTACTGGGAGATCCGAGCCACCGATAAACTCATCTTT. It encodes CAYSSFSTFLQYPYWEIRATDKLIF.